The rows below give T cell receptor beta chains drawn from one sample of a study of cytomegalovirus exposure and HLA in healthy donors. Generated by immunoSEQ multiplex PCR, the TCRdb table keeps only in-frame clones and is missing some. The sample holds 150,000 to 200,000 clones, around 80% seen once. Material: PBMCs. Source of these receptors: a woman aged 18-35 years in good health and CMV-seronegative. Both conserved end residues are part of each CDR3. The order of the fields is D gene, clone size, V gene, CDR3 length, J gene, CDR3 DNA, CDR3 protein. The D gene is left open where the match is weak. Not all rows give a size; the values are once, few, many and, for expanded clones, a class.

>-|-|TRBV27|12|TRBJ2-1
TGTGCCAGCAGTTTTCTCGGCGGGGAGCAGTTCTTC
CASSFLGGEQFF
>TRBD2|-|TRBV7-9|17|TRBJ2-3
TGTGCCAGCAGCCGTCCTCTGGCGGGAGGAAGCACAGATACGCAGTATTTT
CASSRPLAGGSTDTQYF
>TRBD2|-|TRBV18|16|TRBJ2-5
TGTGCCAGCTCACCGACCTTCAGCGGGAGCCAGGAGACCCAGTACTTC
CASSPTFSGSQETQYF
>-|-|TRBV28|12|TRBJ1-2
TGTGCCATCCTAGGAACCTCCTATGGCTACACCTTC
CAILGTSYGYTF
>TRBD2|-|TRBV4-3|18|TRBJ2-3
TGCGCCAGCAGCCGCGGACTAGCGGGGCCCGGGGTTACAGATACGCAGTATTTT
CASSRGLAGPGVTDTQYF
>-|-|TRBV27|15|TRBJ1-5
TGTGCCAGCAGTCCGTCCCGGGACATTGATCAGCCCCAGCATTTT
CASSPSRDIDQPQHF
>TRBD1|-|TRBV6-5|15|TRBJ2-3
TGTGCCAGCAGTCCAGCCGGACAGGGGGCAGATACGCAGTATTTT
CASSPAGQGADTQYF
>TRBD1|-|TRBV14|14|TRBJ1-1
TGTGCCAGCAGCTGGGGACAGGGGAACACTGAAGCTTTCTTT
CASSWGQGNTEAFF
>-|-|TRBV28|17|TRBJ2-7
TGTGCCAGCAACTCAAACGAGGGGGTTCAGGGGCCCCAGGAGCAGTACTTC
CASNSNEGVQGPQEQYF
>TRBD1|-|TRBV28|15|TRBJ1-1
TGTGCCAGCAGTTTGGGACAGGGTCTAAACACTGAAGCTTTCTTT
CASSLGQGLNTEAFF
>TRBD1|once|TRBV29-1|15|TRBJ1-1
TGCAGCGTACCGCCTGCAGGACAGGGAGGGACTGAAGCTTTCTTT
CSVPPAGQGGTEAFF
>TRBD1|few|TRBV28|13|TRBJ1-2
TGTGCCAGCAGCCGATCAGGGGGCGTTGGCTACACCTTC
CASSRSGGVGYTF
>-|-|TRBV27|14|TRBJ1-2
TGTGCCAGCACCTCAACCTTGTTAGGGGAAGGCTACACCTTC
CASTSTLLGEGYTF